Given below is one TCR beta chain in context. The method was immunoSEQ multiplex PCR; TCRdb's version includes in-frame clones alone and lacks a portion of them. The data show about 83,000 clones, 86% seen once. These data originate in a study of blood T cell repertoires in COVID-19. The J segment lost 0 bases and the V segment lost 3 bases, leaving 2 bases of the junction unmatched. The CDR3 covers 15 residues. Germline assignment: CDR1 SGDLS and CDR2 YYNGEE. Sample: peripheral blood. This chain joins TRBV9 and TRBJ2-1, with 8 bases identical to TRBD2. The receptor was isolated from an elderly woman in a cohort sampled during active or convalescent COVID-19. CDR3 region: CASSASGGSYNEQFF. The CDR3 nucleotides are TGTGCCAGCAGCGCCAGCGGGGGCTCCTACAATGAGCAGTTCTTC.